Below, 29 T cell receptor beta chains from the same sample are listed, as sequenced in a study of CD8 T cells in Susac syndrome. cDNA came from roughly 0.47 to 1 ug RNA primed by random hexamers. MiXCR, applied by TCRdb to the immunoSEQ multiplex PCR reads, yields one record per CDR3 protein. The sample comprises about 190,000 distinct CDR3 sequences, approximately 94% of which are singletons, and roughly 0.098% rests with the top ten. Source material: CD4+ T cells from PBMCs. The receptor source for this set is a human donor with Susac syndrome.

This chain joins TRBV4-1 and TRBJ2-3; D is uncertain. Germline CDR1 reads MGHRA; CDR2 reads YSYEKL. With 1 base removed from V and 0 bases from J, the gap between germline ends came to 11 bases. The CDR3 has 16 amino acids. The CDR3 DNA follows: TGCGCCAGCAGCCAAGTTGCAATCCCAAGCACAGATACGCAGTATTTT. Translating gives CASSQVAIPSTDTQYF.

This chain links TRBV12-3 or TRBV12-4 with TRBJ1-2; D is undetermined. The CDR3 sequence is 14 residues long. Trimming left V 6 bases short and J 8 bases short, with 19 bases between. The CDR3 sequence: CASSPGSGFLGYTF. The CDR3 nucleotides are TGTGCCAGCAGCCCCGGTTCGGGATTTTTAGGCTACACCTTC.

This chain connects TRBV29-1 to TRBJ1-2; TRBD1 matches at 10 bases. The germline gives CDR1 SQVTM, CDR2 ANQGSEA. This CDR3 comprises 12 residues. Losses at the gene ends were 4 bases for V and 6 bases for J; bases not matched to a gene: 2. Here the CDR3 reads CSVAGQGHGYTF. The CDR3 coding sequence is TGCAGCGTTGCGGGACAGGGGCATGGCTACACCTTC. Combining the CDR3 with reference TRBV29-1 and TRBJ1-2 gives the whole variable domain SAVISQKPSRDICQRGTSLTIQCQVDSQVTMMFWYRQQPGQSLTLIATANQGSEATYESGFVIDKFPISRPNLTFSTLTVSNMSPEDSSIYLCSVAGQGHGYTFGSGTRLTVV.

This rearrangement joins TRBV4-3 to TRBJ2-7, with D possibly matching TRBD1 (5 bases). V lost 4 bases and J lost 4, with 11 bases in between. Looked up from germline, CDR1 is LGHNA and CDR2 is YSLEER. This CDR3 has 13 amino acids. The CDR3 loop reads CASSRTAGYEQYF. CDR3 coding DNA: TGCGCCAGCAGCCGCACCGCAGGGTACGAGCAGTACTTC.

CDR3 sequence reads: CASSLSHAVAAGNTIYF. In DNA, the CDR3 is TGTGCCAGCAGCTTATCCCACGCCGTTGCGGCTGGAAACACCATATATTTT. The V gene is TRBV7-2, the J gene TRBJ1-3; D unresolved. The germline gives CDR1 SGHTA, CDR2 FQGNSA. V shed 2 bases and J shed 2 bases, with 16 bases lying between them. This CDR3 is 17 amino acids long.

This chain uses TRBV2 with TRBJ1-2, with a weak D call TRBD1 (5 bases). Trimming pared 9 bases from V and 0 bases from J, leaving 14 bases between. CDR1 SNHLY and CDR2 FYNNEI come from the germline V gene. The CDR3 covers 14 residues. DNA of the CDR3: TGTGCCAGAAGTCCGGGACGGACTAACTATGGCTACACCTTC. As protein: CARSPGRTNYGYTF.

As DNA, the CDR3 is TGTGCCAGCAGTCAGGATCCGGGAGGGGTCTCCTACGAGCAGTACTTC. It codes for CASSQDPGGVSYEQYF. The chain combines TRBV6-1 with TRBJ2-7, with 8 bases matching TRBD2. Germline assignment: CDR1 MNHNS and CDR2 SASEGT. The V segment lost 5 bases and the J segment 0 bases; nucleotides outside the gene matches: 9. This CDR3 is 16 amino acids long.

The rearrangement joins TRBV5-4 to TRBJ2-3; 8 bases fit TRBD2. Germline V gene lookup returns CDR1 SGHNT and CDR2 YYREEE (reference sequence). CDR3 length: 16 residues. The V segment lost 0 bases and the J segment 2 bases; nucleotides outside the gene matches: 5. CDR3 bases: TGTGCCAGCAGCTTGGCCGCTAGCGGGTTCACAGATACGCAGTATTTT. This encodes CASSLAASGFTDTQYF.

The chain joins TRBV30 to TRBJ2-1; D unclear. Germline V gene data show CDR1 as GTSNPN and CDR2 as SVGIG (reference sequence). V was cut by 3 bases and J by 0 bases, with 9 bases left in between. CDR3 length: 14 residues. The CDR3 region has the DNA TGTGCCTGGAGCGGGCGGAGCTCCTACAATGAGCAGTTCTTC. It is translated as CAWSGRSSYNEQFF.

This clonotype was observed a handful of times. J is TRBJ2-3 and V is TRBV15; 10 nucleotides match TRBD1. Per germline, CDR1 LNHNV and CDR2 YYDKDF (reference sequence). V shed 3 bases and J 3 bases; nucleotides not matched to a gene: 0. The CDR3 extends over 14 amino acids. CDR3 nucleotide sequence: TGTGCCACCAGCAGGGGACAGGGGACAGATACGCAGTATTTT. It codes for CATSRGQGTDTQYF.

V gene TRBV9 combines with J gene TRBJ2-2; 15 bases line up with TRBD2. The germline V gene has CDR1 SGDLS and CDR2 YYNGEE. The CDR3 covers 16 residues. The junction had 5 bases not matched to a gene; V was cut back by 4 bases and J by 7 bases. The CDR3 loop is CASSLGLAGGGGELFF. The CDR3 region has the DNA TGTGCCAGCAGCTTGGGACTAGCGGGGGGAGGCGGGGAGCTGTTTTTT. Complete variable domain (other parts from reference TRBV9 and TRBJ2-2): DSGVTQTPKHLITATGQRVTLRCSPRSGDLSVYWYQQSLDQGLQFLIQYYNGEERAKGNILERFSAQQFPDLHSELNLSSLELGDSALYFCASSLGLAGGGGELFFGEGSRLTVL.

The CDR3 here is CASSPVRVGSGANVLTF. The CDR3 DNA is TGTGCCAGCAGCCCTGTCAGGGTTGGCTCTGGGGCCAACGTCCTGACTTTC. The chain carries TRBV3-1 and TRBJ2-6, with D maybe TRBD1 (5 bases). Germline V CDR1 and CDR2: LGHDT, YNNKEL (reference sequence). Trimming removed 4 bases from V and 0 bases from J, with 13 bases in between. The CDR3 spans 17 residues.

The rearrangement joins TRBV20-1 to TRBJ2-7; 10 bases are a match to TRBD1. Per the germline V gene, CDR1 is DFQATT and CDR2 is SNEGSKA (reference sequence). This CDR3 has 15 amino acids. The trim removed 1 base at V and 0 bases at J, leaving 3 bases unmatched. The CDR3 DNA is TGCAGTGCTAGAGTCCGGACAGGGGGCTCCTACGAGCAGTACTTC. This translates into CSARVRTGGSYEQYF.

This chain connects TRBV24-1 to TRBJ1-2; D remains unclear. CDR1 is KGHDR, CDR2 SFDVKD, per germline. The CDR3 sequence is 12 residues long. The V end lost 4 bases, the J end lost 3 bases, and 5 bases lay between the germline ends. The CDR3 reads CATSDGYYGYTF. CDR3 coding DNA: TGTGCCACCAGTGACGGATACTATGGCTACACCTTC.

CDR3 nucleotide sequence: TGTGCCAGCAGCTCGGGGACTACCCCCTCCTACGAGCAGTACTTC. Translated: CASSSGTTPSYEQYF. The chain joins TRBV13 to TRBJ2-7, with 7 bases aligning to TRBD2. Germline V lookup: CDR1 PRHDT, CDR2 FYEKMQ (reference sequence). This CDR3 comprises 15 residues. The junction had 6 bases not matched to a gene; V was cut back by 4 bases and J by 0 bases. Full variable domain (outside the CDR3, taken from reference TRBV13 and TRBJ2-7): AAGVIQSPRHLIKEKRETATLKCYPIPRHDTVYWYQQGPGQDPQFLISFYEKMQSDKGSIPDRFSAQQFSDYHSELNMSSLELGDSALYFCASSSGTTPSYEQYFGPGTRLTVT.

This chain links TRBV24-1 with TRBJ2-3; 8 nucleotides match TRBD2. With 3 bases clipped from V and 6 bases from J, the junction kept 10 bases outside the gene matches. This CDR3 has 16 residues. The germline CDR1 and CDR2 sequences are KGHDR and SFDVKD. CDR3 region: CATSDQSTGGMDTQYF. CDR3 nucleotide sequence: TGTGCCACCAGTGATCAATCAACGGGGGGGATGGATACGCAGTATTTT.

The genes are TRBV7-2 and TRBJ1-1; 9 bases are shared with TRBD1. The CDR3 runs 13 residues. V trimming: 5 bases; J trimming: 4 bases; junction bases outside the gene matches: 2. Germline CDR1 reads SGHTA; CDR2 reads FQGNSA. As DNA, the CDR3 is TGTGCCAGCAGCGTACAGGGGGCCACTGAAGCTTTCTTT. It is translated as CASSVQGATEAFF.

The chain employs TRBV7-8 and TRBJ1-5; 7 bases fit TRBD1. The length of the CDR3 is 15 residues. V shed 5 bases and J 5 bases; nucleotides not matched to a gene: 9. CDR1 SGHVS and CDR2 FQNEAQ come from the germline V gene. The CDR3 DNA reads TGTGCCAGCAGCACCCGCCGGGACAGAGATCAGCCCCAGCATTTT. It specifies CASSTRRDRDQPQHF.

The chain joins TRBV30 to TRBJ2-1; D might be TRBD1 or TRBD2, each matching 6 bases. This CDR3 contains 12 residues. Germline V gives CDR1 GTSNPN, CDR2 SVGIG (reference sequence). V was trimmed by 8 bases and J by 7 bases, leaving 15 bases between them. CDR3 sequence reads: CAGLGGLNEQFF. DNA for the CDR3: TGTGCCGGCCTGGGGGGCCTAAATGAGCAGTTCTTC.

CDR3: CASSGTGDTEAFF. The CDR3 nucleotides read TGTGCCAGTTCCGGGACGGGGGACACTGAAGCTTTCTTT. The rearrangement uses TRBV19 and TRBJ1-1, with a tentative D call TRBD1 (5 bases). Trimming shortened V by 8 bases and J by 3 bases, and 13 bases separated the two germline ends. The CDR3 runs to 13 residues. Germline CDR1 and CDR2: LNHDA and SQIVND (reference sequence). Together with reference TRBV19 and TRBJ1-1, the CDR3 gives the full variable domain: DGGITQSPKYLFRKEGQNVTLSCEQNLNHDAMYWYRQDPGQGLRLIYYSQIVNDFQKGDIAEGYSVSREKKESFPLTVTSAQKNPTAFYLCASSGTGDTEAFFGQGTRLTVV.

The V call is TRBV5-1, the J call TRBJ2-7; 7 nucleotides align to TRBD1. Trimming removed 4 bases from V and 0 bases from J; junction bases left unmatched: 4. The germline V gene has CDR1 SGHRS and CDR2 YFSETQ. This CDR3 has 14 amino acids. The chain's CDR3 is CASSADRSSYEQYF. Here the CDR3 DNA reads TGCGCCAGCAGCGCGGACAGGAGCTCCTACGAGCAGTACTTC. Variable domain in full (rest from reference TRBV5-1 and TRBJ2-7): KAGVTQTPRYLIKTRGQQVTLSCSPISGHRSVSWYQQTPGQGLQFLFEYFSETQRNKGNFPGRFSGRQFSNSRSEMNVSTLELGDSALYLCASSADRSSYEQYFGPGTRLTVT.

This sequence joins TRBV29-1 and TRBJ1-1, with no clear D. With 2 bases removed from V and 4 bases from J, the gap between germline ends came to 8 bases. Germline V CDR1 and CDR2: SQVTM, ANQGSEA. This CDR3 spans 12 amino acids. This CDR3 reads CSVEIRPTEAFF. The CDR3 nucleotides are TGCAGCGTTGAAATCCGTCCCACTGAAGCTTTCTTT.

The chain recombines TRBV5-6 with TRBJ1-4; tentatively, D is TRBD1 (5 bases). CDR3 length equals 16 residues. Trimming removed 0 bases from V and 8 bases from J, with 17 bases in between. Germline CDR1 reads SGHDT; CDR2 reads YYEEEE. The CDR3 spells CASSLGPGTEEEKLFF. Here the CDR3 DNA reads TGTGCCAGCAGCTTGGGTCCCGGGACCGAGGAAGAAAAACTGTTTTTT.

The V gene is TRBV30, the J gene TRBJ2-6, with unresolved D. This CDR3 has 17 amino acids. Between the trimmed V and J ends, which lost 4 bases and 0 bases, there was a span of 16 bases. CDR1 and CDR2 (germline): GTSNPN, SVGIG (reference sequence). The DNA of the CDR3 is TGTGCCTGGATGAGGCGGTTTAGTAGCTCTGGGGCCAACGTCCTGACTTTC. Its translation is CAWMRRFSSSGANVLTF.

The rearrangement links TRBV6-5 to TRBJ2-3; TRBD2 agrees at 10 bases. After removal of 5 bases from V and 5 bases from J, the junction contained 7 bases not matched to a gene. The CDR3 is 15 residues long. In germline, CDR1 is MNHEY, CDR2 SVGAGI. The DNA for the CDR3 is TGTGCCAGCAGTCCCCTAGCGGGGGCGAGAGATACGCAGTATTTT. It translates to CASSPLAGARDTQYF.

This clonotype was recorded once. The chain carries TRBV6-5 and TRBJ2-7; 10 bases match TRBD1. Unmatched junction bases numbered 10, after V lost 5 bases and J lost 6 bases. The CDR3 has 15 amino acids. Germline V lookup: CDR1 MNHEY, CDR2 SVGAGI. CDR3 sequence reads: CASSASGTGAVEQYF. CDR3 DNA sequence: TGTGCCAGCAGTGCATCCGGGACAGGGGCCGTCGAGCAGTACTTC.

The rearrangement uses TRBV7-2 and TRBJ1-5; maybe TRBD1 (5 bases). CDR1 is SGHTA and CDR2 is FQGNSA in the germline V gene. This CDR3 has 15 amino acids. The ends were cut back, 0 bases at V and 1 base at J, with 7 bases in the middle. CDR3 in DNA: TGTGCCAGCAGCTTAGCTTGGGGGAGCAATCAGCCCCAGCATTTT. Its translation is CASSLAWGSNQPQHF.

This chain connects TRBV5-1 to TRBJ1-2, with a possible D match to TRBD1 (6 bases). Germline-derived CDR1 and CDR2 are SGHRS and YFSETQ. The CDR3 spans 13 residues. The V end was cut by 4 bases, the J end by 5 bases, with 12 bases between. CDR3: CASSSTGLYGYTF. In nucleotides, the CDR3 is TGCGCCAGCAGCAGTACAGGGTTATATGGCTACACCTTC. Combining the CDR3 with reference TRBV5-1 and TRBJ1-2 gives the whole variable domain KAGVTQTPRYLIKTRGQQVTLSCSPISGHRSVSWYQQTPGQGLQFLFEYFSETQRNKGNFPGRFSGRQFSNSRSEMNVSTLELGDSALYLCASSSTGLYGYTFGSGTRLTVV.

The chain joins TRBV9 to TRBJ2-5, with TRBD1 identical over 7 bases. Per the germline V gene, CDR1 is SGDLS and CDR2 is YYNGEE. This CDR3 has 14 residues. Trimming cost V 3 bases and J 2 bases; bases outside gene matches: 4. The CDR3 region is CASSARDRQETQYF. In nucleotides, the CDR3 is TGTGCCAGCAGCGCTAGGGACAGACAAGAGACCCAGTACTTC.